This TCR beta chain was recorded in a study of blood T cell repertoires in COVID-19. Study information: Specimens from acute and convalescent COVID-19 originated in the United States, Italy and Spain. PBMCs, B-cell-depleted T cells, or T cells provided the cDNA or gDNA that made up the material.

In the original workflow: The assay estimated nucleated cells by amplifying reference gene primers. Produced via immunoSEQ multiplex PCR; TCRdb's table is partial and in-frame only. V and J calls and clone size follow that table, whereas D and trimming were derived from the DNA. The repertoire has about 92,000 clones, 85% of them found once; the top ten carry roughly 40%. Germline loops: CDR1 MDHEN, CDR2 SYDVKM. Trimming took 6 bases from V and 6 from J; bases not matched to a gene: 11. This CDR3 region has 16 residues. This sequence was found in a man aged 80 or over with acute or convalescent COVID-19. The rearrangement uses TRBV28 and TRBJ1-4, with 9 nucleotides matching TRBD1. The sample consisted of peripheral blood. The CDR3 protein is CASRPNRGRGDEKLFF. The CDR3 DNA is TGTGCCAGCAGACCAAACAGGGGGCGTGGAGATGAAAAACTGTTTTTT.